These T cell receptor beta chains were read from a single sample in a study of cytomegalovirus exposure and HLA in healthy donors. Here immunoSEQ multiplex PCR was the method, and the copy in TCRdb shows in-frame clones only, minus some. The repertoire holds some 180,000 clones, with 75% to 80% as singletons. The source material was PBMCs. The receptors come from a woman aged 25-40 years in good health and CMV-seropositive. Each CDR3 is given with its conserved first and last residue. Each record gives: J gene, CDR3 length, clone size, V gene, D gene, CDR3 protein, CDR3 DNA. D genes are given only for firm matches. Only some rows state a clone size, as once, few, many or a class for expanded clones.

TRBJ1-6 | 15 | . | TRBV14 | . | CASSRTSLFGSPLHF | TGTGCCAGCAGCCGAACCTCCCTCTTCGGGTCACCCCTCCACTTT
TRBJ1-1 | 17 | few | TRBV5-6 | TRBD1 | CASSPRAGGTWSTEAFF | TGTGCCAGCAGCCCCCGGGCAGGGGGCACGTGGAGCACTGAAGCTTTCTTT
TRBJ2-2 | 15 | . | TRBV4-3 | . | CASSQDIGRTGELFF | TGCGCCAGCAGCCAAGATATTGGGCGCACCGGGGAGCTGTTTTTT
TRBJ1-3 | 16 | . | TRBV5-8 | TRBD1 | CASTVRGRFSGNTIYF | TGTGCCAGCACCGTCAGGGGGAGGTTCTCTGGAAACACCATATATTTT
TRBJ1-3 | 13 | . | TRBV4-1 | . | CASSPLRGNTIYF | TGCGCCAGCAGCCCCTTACGGGGAAACACCATATATTTT
TRBJ1-1 | 11 | . | TRBV19 | . | CASSQDTEAFF | TGTGCCAGTAGTCAGGACACTGAAGCTTTCTTT
TRBJ2-7 | 12 | few | TRBV6-1 | . | CASSGASYEQYF | TGTGCCAGCAGTGGGGCTTCTTACGAGCAGTACTTC
TRBJ1-2 | 12 | once | TRBV29-1 | . | CSVERQNYGYTF | TGCAGCGTTGAGAGACAGAACTATGGCTACACCTTC
TRBJ2-1 | 16 | . | TRBV2 | TRBD1 | CASSGDRGSSYNEQFF | TGTGCCAGCAGTGGCGACAGGGGAAGCTCCTACAATGAGCAGTTCTTC
TRBJ2-2 | 15 | . | TRBV2 | . | CASSRLTATTGELFF | TGTGCCAGCAGTCGACTAACGGCGACCACCGGGGAGCTGTTTTTT
TRBJ2-3 | 14 | . | TRBV30 | TRBD2 | CAWSALAGADTQYF | TGTGCCTGGAGTGCACTAGCGGGGGCAGATACGCAGTATTTT
TRBJ1-5 | 12 | . | TRBV28 | . | CASNPIAQPQHF | TGTGCCAGCAATCCCATAGCACAGCCCCAGCATTTT
TRBJ2-7 | 14 | few | TRBV6-5 | TRBD2 | CASSNSGNSYEQYF | TGTGCCAGCAGTAATAGCGGGAACTCCTACGAGCAGTACTTC
TRBJ2-2 | 14 | . | TRBV28 | TRBD1 | CASKTGGQTGELFF | TGTGCCAGCAAAACAGGGGGACAGACCGGGGAGCTGTTTTTT
TRBJ1-2 | 14 | . | TRBV19 | . | CASSIGEGSYGYTF | TGTGCCAGTAGTATAGGCGAGGGTTCCTATGGCTACACCTTC
TRBJ1-5 | 15 | . | TRBV2 | . | CASSEAAESNQPQHF | TGTGCCAGCAGTGAAGCGGCAGAAAGCAATCAGCCCCAGCATTTT
TRBJ1-1 | 14 | . | TRBV7-2 | TRBD1 | CASSLTGVGAEAFF | TGTGCCAGCAGCTTGACAGGGGTCGGCGCTGAAGCTTTCTTT
TRBJ1-2 | 13 | . | TRBV6-5 | . | CARKHGRVGGYTF | TGTGCCAGAAAGCATGGGAGGGTCGGAGGCTACACCTTC
TRBJ2-5 | 15 | . | TRBV7-6 | . | CASSLVEGLGETQYF | TGTGCCAGCAGCTTAGTAGAGGGATTGGGGGAGACCCAGTACTTC
TRBJ1-2 | 13 | . | TRBV4-3 | . | CASSEQVNYGYTF | TGCGCCAGCTCCGAGCAGGTGAACTATGGCTACACCTTC
TRBJ1-1 | 12 | few | TRBV6-6 | . | CASLEGETEAFF | TGTGCCAGCCTTGAGGGGGAAACTGAAGCTTTCTTT
TRBJ2-7 | 16 | . | TRBV7-6 | TRBD1 | CASSLDRETGGYEQYF | TGTGCCAGCAGCTTAGATCGCGAGACAGGGGGCTACGAGCAGTACTTC
TRBJ2-7 | 18 | . | TRBV27 | . | CASSFRGQPAPRVYEQYF | TGTGCCAGCAGTTTCCGAGGCCAGCCCGCCCCCCGGGTCTACGAGCAGTACTTC
TRBJ2-7 | 15 | . | TRBV9 | . | CASSVGSGSSYEQYF | TGTGCCAGCAGCGTAGGAAGCGGCAGCTCCTACGAGCAGTACTTC
TRBJ2-7 | 15 | . | TRBV2 | TRBD1 | CASRLQGVPSYEQYF | TGTGCCAGCAGGCTACAGGGGGTCCCCTCTTACGAGCAGTACTTC
TRBJ2-1 | 16 | once | TRBV7-3 | . | CASSPAGGVEYNEQFF | TGTGCCAGCAGCCCCGCTGGCGGAGTGGAATACAATGAGCAGTTCTTC
TRBJ1-1 | 14 | . | TRBV19 | . | CASSGGEGNTEAFF | TGTGCCAGTAGTGGGGGGGAAGGGAACACTGAAGCTTTCTTT
TRBJ2-7 | 15 | once | TRBV4-1 | TRBD2 | CASSQVGLASHEQYF | TGCGCCAGCAGCCAAGTCGGACTAGCATCCCACGAGCAGTACTTC
TRBJ1-4 | 16 | few | TRBV12-5 | . | CASGLVLLATNEKLFF | TGTGCTAGTGGTTTGGTACTCCTAGCAACTAATGAAAAACTGTTTTTT